These T cell receptor beta chains were read from a single sample in a study of blood T cell repertoires in COVID-19. TCRdb's copy holds only in-frame clones and misses some; the assay was immunoSEQ multiplex PCR. The data show 170,000 or so clones, around 90% seen once. The sample comprised PBMCs or T cells enriched from blood (not recorded which). All receptors come from a woman in her late teens or twenties who had recovered from COVID-19. Both conserved end residues are part of each CDR3. Each record gives: D gene, clone size, V gene, J gene, CDR3 protein, CDR3 DNA. The D gene is left open where the match is weak. Rows give clone size only sometimes, using once, few, many, or a class for an expanded clone.

>-|few|TRBV2|TRBJ2-7
CASSGGGGYEQYF
TGTGCCAGCAGTGGGGGCGGTGGCTACGAGCAGTACTTC
>-|-|TRBV5-8|TRBJ2-1
CASSLFGHQYNEQFF
TGTGCCAGCAGCTTGTTCGGTCACCAATACAATGAGCAGTTCTTC
>-|-|TRBV28|TRBJ2-1
CASSSGSSGRGNEQFF
TGTGCCAGCAGTTCCGGGAGTAGCGGTAGGGGAAATGAGCAGTTCTTC
>-|-|TRBV7-8|TRBJ1-1
CASSLSHTEAFF
TGTGCCAGCAGCTTAAGCCATACTGAAGCTTTCTTT
>-|-|TRBV11-3|TRBJ2-7
CASRLTGSYEQYF
TGTGCCAGCAGACTAACAGGTTCCTACGAGCAGTACTTC
>TRBD1|-|TRBV3-1/TRBV3-2|TRBJ2-7
CASSLHGTGGYYEQYF
TGTGCCAGCAGCCTCCACGGGACAGGTGGTTACTACGAGCAGTACTTC
>-|-|TRBV6-4|TRBJ2-2
CARSNAGELFF
TGTGCCAGGTCTAACGCCGGGGAGCTGTTTTTT
>TRBD1|-|TRBV28|TRBJ1-3
CASSWTGRDTIYF
TGTGCCAGCAGCTGGACAGGGCGGGACACCATATATTTT
>-|-|TRBV4-1|TRBJ1-5
CASSQDLGGNQPQHF
TGCGCCAGCAGCCAAGATTTAGGGGGAAATCAGCCCCAGCATTTT
>-|once|TRBV6-2/TRBV6-3|TRBJ2-1
CASSYEAGRLAITPGNEQFF
TGTGCCAGCAGTTACGAGGCGGGGCGATTAGCGATCACACCGGGGAATGAGCAGTTCTTC
>-|-|TRBV12-3/TRBV12-4|TRBJ2-1
CASTRSPYNEQFF
TGTGCCAGCACGCGGTCCCCATACAATGAGCAGTTCTTC
>TRBD2|once|TRBV28|TRBJ2-1
CASTGIGGSRSYNEQFF
TGTGCCAGCACGGGGATTGGCGGGAGTAGATCCTACAATGAGCAGTTCTTC
>-|-|TRBV27|TRBJ1-1
CASMWTGGEAFF
TGTGCCAGCATGTGGACGGGAGGTGAAGCTTTCTTT
>TRBD1|-|TRBV11-2|TRBJ1-1
CASSRGTANMNTEAFF
TGTGCCAGCAGCCGTGGGACAGCCAACATGAACACTGAAGCTTTCTTT
>TRBD1|-|TRBV18|TRBJ2-4
CASSPRAQGENIQYF
TGTGCCAGCTCACCAAGGGCCCAGGGGGAAAACATTCAGTACTTC
>-|-|TRBV5-1|TRBJ2-7
CASSLEGVSSYEQYF
TGCGCCAGCAGCTTGGAAGGGGTGAGCTCCTACGAGCAGTACTTC
>TRBD2|-|TRBV4-1|TRBJ2-7
CASSQALAGGSEQYF
TGCGCCAGCAGCCAAGCATTAGCGGGGGGTTCCGAGCAGTACTTC
>TRBD2|-|TRBV4-2|TRBJ2-3
CASSQEGSGDYPLDTQYF
TGTGCCAGCAGCCAAGAAGGTAGTGGGGACTACCCCTTAGATACGCAGTATTTT
>-|-|TRBV19|TRBJ1-1
CASRQGLFFF
TGTGCCAGTCGGCAGGGGCTTTTTTTCTTT
>-|-|TRBV7-2|TRBJ1-4
CASSPLRVANEKLFF
TGTGCCAGCAGCCCACTCAGGGTGGCTAATGAAAAACTGTTTTTT
>TRBD1|-|TRBV3-1/TRBV3-2|TRBJ2-2
CASSQVRTGGKLFTGELFF
TGTGCCAGCAGCCAAGTTAGGACAGGGGGAAAGCTATTCACCGGGGAGCTGTTTTTT
>-|-|TRBV6-5|TRBJ1-1
CASNPGENTEAFF
TGTGCCAGCAATCCAGGGGAAAACACTGAAGCTTTCTTT
>-|-|TRBV14|TRBJ2-7
CASSQGGLFIAAYEQYF
TGTGCCAGCAGCCAAGGAGGCCTCTTTATAGCCGCCTACGAGCAGTACTTC
>-|-|TRBV18|TRBJ1-1
CASSPMTGSTEAFF
TGTGCCAGCTCACCAATGACAGGAAGCACTGAAGCTTTCTTT